This TCR beta chain came from a study of T cell responses to AZD1222 COVID-19 vaccine. The V and J ends lost 4 bases and 7 bases, in that order; junction bases with no gene match: 8. There are 15 residues in the CDR3. Germline lookup yields CDR1 SEHNR and CDR2 FQNEAQ (reference sequence). Findings and caveats of the study: Just a handful of AZD1222 recipients tested seropositive at baseline. The donors showed a predominance of white British ancestry and of females, with possible underestimation of clonal diversity.

Sequenced by immunoSEQ multiplex PCR; TCRdb stores in-frame clones only, minus some. This repertoire shows 90,000 to 150,000 clones, more than 70% found once; its top ten account for roughly 4%. Remarks on this clone: The antigen is undetermined.

The V call is TRBV7-9, the J call TRBJ1-5, with TRBD1 matching 9 bases. Sequencing used peripheral blood, obtained 28 days after the second AZD1222 dose. This TCR came from an adult who received the AZD1222 COVID-19 vaccine. DNA for the CDR3: TGTGCCAGCAGCTCGCGGGGACAGGGCCGGCAGCCCCAGCATTTT. Translation: CASSSRGQGRQPQHF.